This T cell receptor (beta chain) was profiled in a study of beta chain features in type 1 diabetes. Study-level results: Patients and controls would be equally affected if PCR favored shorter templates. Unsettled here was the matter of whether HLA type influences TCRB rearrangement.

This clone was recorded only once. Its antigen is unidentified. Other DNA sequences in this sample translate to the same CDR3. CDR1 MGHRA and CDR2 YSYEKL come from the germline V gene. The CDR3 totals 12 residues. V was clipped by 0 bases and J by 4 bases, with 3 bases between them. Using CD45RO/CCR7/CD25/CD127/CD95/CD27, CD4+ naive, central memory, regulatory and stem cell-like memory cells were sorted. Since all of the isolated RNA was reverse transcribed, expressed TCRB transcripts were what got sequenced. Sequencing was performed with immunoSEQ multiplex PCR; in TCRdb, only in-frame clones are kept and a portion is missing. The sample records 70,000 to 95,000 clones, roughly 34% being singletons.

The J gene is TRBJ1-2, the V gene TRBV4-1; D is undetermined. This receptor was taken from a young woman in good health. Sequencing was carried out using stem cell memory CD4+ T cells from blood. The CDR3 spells CASSQDGYGYTF. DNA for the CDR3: TGCGCCAGCAGCCAAGACGGCTATGGCTACACCTTC.